This record concerns one T cell receptor beta chain sequence. The data derive from a study of T-cell memory formation after mild COVID-19. In TCRdb, the 5' RACE reads were re-called with MiXCR into one record per CDR3 protein. The sample yields more than 450,000 distinct CDR3 sequences, more than 15% seen once. The germline V gene has CDR1 SEHNR and CDR2 FQNEAQ (reference sequence). The V end lost 1 base, the J end lost 7 bases, and 11 bases lay between the germline ends. The CDR3 contains 14 residues. The sample was PBMCs or a T cell subset sorted from them (not recorded which). This clonotype was obtained from an adult woman who had mild COVID-19 (a few samples of this study predate the infection). Cell type and time point are not known. The chain links TRBV7-9 to TRBJ2-1; D not certain. In DNA form, the CDR3 reads TGTGCCAGCAGCTTAGAAACTACCTTAAATGAGCAGTTCTTC. Its translation: CASSLETTLNEQFF.